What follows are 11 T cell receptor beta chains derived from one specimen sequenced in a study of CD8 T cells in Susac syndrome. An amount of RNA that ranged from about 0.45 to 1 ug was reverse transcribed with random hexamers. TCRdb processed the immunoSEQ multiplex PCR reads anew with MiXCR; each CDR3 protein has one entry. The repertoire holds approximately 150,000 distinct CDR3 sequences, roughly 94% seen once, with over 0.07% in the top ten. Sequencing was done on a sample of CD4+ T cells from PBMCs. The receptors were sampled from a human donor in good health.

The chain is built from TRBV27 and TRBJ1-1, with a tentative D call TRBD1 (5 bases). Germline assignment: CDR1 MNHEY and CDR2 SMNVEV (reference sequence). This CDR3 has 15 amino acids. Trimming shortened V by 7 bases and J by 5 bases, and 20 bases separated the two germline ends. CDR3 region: CASTDSLGAGTEAFF. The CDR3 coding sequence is TGTGCCAGCACTGACAGTCTCGGGGCGGGTACTGAAGCTTTCTTT.

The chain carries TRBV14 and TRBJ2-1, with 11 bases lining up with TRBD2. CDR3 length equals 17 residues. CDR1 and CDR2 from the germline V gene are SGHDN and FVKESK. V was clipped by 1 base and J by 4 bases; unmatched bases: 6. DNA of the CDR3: TGTGCCAGCAGCCAAGGAAGGGGACTAGCGGCTTACAATGAGCAGTTCTTC. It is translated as CASSQGRGLAAYNEQFF.

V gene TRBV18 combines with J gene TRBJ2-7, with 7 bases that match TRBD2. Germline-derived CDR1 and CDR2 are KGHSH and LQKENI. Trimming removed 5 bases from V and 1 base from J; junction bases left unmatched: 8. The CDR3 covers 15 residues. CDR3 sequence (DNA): TGTGCCAGCTCAGTTCGGGGAGGGATATCCTACGAGCAGTACTTC. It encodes CASSVRGGISYEQYF.

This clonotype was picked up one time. This CDR3 reads CASSPTGTSGTYEQYF. The CDR3, as DNA: TGTGCCAGCAGCCCGACCGGGACTAGCGGGACTTACGAGCAGTACTTC. The chain has TRBV7-3 and TRBJ2-7; 13 nucleotides match TRBD2. Germline trimming cut 5 bases from V and 4 bases from J; bases unmatched to any gene: 8. CDR1 is SGHTA and CDR2 is FQGTGA in the germline V gene. This CDR3 spans 16 amino acids.

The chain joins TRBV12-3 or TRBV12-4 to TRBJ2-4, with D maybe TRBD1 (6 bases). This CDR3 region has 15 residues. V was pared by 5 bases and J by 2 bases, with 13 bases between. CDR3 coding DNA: TGTGCCAGCAGTCCCCGACAGGCTCCCAAAAACATTCAGTACTTC. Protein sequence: CASSPRQAPKNIQYF.

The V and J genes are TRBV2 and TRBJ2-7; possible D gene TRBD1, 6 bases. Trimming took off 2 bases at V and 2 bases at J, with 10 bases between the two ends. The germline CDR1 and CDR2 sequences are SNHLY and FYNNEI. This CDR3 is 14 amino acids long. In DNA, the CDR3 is TGTGCCAGCAGTGAATGGCAGGGGACCTACGAGCAGTACTTC. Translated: CASSEWQGTYEQYF.

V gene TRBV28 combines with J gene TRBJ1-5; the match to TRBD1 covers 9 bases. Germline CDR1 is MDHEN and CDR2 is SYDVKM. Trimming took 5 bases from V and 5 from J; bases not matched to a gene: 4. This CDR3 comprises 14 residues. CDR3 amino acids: CASSLGQGHQPQHF. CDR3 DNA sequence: TGTGCCAGCAGTCTCGGACAGGGGCATCAGCCCCAGCATTTT.

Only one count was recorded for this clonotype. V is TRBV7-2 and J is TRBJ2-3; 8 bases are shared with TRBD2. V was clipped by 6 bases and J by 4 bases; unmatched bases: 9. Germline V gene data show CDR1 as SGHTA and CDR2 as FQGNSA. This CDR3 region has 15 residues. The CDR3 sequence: CASSFDYGRADTQYF. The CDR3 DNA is TGTGCCAGCAGTTTTGACTACGGGAGGGCAGATACGCAGTATTTT.

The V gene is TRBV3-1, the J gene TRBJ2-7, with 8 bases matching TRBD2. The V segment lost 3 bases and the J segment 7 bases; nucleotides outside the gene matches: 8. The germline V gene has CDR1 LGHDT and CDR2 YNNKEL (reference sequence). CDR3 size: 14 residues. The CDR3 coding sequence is TGTGCCAGCAGCCAGGGGGGGCCTAGCGGGGAGCAGTACTTC. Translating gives CASSQGGPSGEQYF.

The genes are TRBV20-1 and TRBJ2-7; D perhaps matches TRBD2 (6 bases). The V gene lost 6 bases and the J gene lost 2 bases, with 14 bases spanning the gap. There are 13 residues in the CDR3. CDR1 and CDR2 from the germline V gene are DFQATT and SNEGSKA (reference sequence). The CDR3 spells CSAPSGGPYEQYF. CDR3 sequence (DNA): TGCAGTGCACCGTCAGGAGGGCCCTACGAGCAGTACTTC.

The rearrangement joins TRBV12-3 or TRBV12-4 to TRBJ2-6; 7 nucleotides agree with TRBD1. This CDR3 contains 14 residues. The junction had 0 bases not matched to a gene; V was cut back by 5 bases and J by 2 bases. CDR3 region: CASSTGAGANVLTF. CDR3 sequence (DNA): TGTGCCAGCAGTACAGGGGCTGGGGCCAACGTCCTGACTTTC.